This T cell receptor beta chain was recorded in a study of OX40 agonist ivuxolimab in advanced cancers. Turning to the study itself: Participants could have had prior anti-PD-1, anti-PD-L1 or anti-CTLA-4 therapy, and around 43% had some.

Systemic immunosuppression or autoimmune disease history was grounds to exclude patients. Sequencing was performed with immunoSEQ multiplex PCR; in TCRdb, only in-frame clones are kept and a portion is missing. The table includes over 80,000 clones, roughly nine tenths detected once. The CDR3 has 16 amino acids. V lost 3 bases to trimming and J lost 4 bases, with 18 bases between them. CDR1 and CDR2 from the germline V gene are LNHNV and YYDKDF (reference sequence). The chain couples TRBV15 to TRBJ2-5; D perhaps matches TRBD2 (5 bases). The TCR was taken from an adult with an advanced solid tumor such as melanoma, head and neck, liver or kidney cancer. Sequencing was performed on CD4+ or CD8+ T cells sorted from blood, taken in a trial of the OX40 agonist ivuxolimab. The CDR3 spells CATSRVRGGVVETQYF. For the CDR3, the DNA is TGTGCCACCAGCAGGGTCCGAGGAGGTGTCGTAGAGACCCAGTACTTC.